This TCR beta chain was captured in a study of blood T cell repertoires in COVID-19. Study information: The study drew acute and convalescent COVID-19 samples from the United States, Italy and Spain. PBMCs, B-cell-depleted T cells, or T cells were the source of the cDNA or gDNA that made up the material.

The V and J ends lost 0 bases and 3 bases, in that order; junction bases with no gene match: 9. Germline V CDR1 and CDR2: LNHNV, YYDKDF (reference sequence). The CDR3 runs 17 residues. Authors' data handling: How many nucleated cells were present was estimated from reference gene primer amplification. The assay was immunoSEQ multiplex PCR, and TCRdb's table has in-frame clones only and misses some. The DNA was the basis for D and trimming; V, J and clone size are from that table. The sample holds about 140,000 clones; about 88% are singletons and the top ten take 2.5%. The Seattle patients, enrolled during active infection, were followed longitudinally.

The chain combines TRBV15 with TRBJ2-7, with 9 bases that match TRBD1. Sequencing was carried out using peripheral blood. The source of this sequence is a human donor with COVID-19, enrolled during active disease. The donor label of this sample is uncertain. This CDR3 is CATSRDKGTGINYEQYF. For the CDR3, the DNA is TGTGCCACCAGCAGAGATAAAGGGACAGGGATAAACTACGAGCAGTACTTC.